Presented here are 18 T cell receptor beta chains from one specimen sequenced in a study of tumor-infiltrating lymphocytes in localized non-small cell lung cancer listed by TCRdb under 2021. Library generation was performed with the immunoSEQ multiplex PCR assay. This is the immuneACCESS table as TCRdb keeps it, with only in-frame sequences that have V and J called. A part of the clones is gone; compared with another copy, unresolved V genes explain less than half, and the rest is unexplained. For this sample there are about 16,000 clones; 55% to 70% appear just once. Of the sample, over 5% is held by the ten largest clones. The sample taken for sequencing was lung tumor tissue. The source is a human donor with non-small cell lung cancer.

This clone was detected only once. This sequence joins TRBV7-3 and TRBJ1-1; possibly TRBD1 for D (5 bases). The CDR3 extends over 15 amino acids. Trimming took 1 base from V and 0 from J, leaving 9 bases between them. Germline lookup yields CDR1 SGHTA and CDR2 FQGTGA. The CDR3, as DNA: TGTGCCAGCAGCTTAATGGGGGGGATGAACACTGAAGCTTTCTTT. Translation gives CASSLMGGMNTEAFF.

This clone was counted between two and nine times. The J gene is TRBJ1-6, the V gene TRBV29-1; D remains ambiguous. This CDR3 contains 13 residues. The germline CDR1 and CDR2 sequences are SQVTM and ANQGSEA. Between the trimmed V and J ends, which lost 4 bases and 2 bases, there was a span of 6 bases. CDR3 residues: CSVGQTYNSPLHF. CDR3 in DNA: TGCAGCGTTGGTCAGACCTATAATTCACCCCTCCACTTT.

The rearrangement joins TRBV7-2 to TRBJ1-1, with a possible D match to TRBD1 (6 bases). This CDR3 is built from 14 residues. V lost 2 bases and J lost 4, with 11 bases in between. Germline loops: CDR1 SGHTA, CDR2 FQGNSA. In DNA form, the CDR3 reads TGTGCCAGCAGCTTACGCAGGGGAGCCACTGAAGCTTTCTTT. This sequence encodes CASSLRRGATEAFF.

The chain links TRBV27 to TRBJ1-1, with D unresolved. Trimming shortened V by 3 bases and J by 3 bases, and 17 bases separated the two germline ends. The CDR3 sequence is 16 residues long. Germline CDR1 and CDR2: MNHEY and SMNVEV (reference sequence). The CDR3 nucleotides are TGTGCCAGCAGTTTTCTTGGGCCTCCTCGGGACACTGAAGCTTTCTTT. Residues: CASSFLGPPRDTEAFF.

This chain uses TRBV11-3 with TRBJ2-3, with 7 bases matching TRBD2. CDR1 is SGHNT and CDR2 is YENEEA in the germline V gene. V dropped 1 base and J dropped 5; count of bases not matched to a gene: 3. The CDR3 sequence is 14 residues long. The CDR3 sequence: CASSLGLAGDTQYF. Written as DNA, the CDR3 is TGTGCCAGCAGCTTAGGACTAGCAGGAGATACGCAGTATTTT.

This clone was seen more than once but under ten times. The J gene is TRBJ2-7, the V gene TRBV4-1; D unresolved. CDR3 length: 13 residues. Trimming removed 0 bases at V and 3 bases at J, with 6 bases between. CDR1 is MGHRA and CDR2 is YSYEKL in the germline V gene. CDR3 bases: TGCGCCAGCAGCCAAGATCTAGTCTACGAGCAGTACTTC. Translated, it gives CASSQDLVYEQYF.

The rearrangement links TRBV18 to TRBJ2-5; D might be TRBD1 (5 bases). Germline assignment: CDR1 KGHSH and CDR2 LQKENI. V lost 6 bases, J lost 0 bases, and 8 bases lay in between. This CDR3 is built from 13 residues. The CDR3 DNA is TGTGCCAGCTCGTCAGGGTACCAAGAGACCCAGTACTTC. It codes for CASSSGYQETQYF. Complete variable domain (other parts from reference TRBV18 and TRBJ2-5): NAGVMQNPRHLVRRRGQEARLRCSPMKGHSHVYWYRQLPEEGLKFMVYLQKENIIDESGMPKERFSAEFPKEGPSILRIQQVVRGDSAAYFCASSSGYQETQYFGPGTRLLVL.

The chain links TRBV5-5 to TRBJ2-3; 9 nucleotides line up with TRBD2. Germline V CDR1 and CDR2: SGHKS, YYEKEE (reference sequence). J gave up 0 bases and V 4 bases, and 12 bases lay outside the gene matches. CDR3 size: 18 residues. CDR3 amino acids: CASSEGKGGGASTDTQYF. Written as DNA, the CDR3 is TGTGCCAGCAGCGAGGGCAAAGGCGGGGGGGCTAGCACAGATACGCAGTATTTT.

The rearrangement links TRBV6-6 to TRBJ2-5, with 12 bases fitting TRBD1. This CDR3 comprises 16 residues. Germline loops: CDR1 MNHNY, CDR2 SVGAGI (reference sequence). V lost 0 bases to trimming and J lost 5 bases; unmatched junction nucleotides: 4. The CDR3 protein is CASSYSGTGGDETQYF. The CDR3 DNA is TGTGCCAGCAGTTACTCGGGGACAGGGGGCGACGAGACCCAGTACTTC.

The chain joins TRBV15 to TRBJ1-4; 7 bases match TRBD1. The CDR3 has 15 amino acids. Germline CDR1 reads LNHNV; CDR2 reads YYDKDF (reference sequence). The trim removed 5 bases at V and 0 bases at J, leaving 3 bases unmatched. CDR3 loop: CATSGGTATNEKLFF. Here the CDR3 DNA reads TGTGCCACCAGCGGTGGGACAGCAACTAATGAAAAACTGTTTTTT.

In its sample, this clone was seen once. J is TRBJ2-1 and V is TRBV7-2; D remains unclear. Trimming stripped 4 bases from V and 5 bases from J, with 9 bases between. CDR3 length: 13 amino acids. The germline V gene encodes CDR1 SGHTA and CDR2 FQGNSA. The CDR3 is CASSSRADNEQFF. The CDR3, as DNA: TGTGCCAGCAGCTCCCGGGCGGACAATGAGCAGTTCTTC.

The chain uses TRBV9 and TRBJ2-3; TRBD1 matches 9 bases. This CDR3 is 16 amino acids long. After removal of 2 bases from V and 5 bases from J, the junction contained 9 bases not matched to a gene. Germline CDR1 SGDLS, CDR2 YYNGEE. The chain's CDR3 is CASSVLGGQGGDTQYF. The CDR3 DNA reads as TGTGCCAGCAGCGTCCTAGGGGGACAGGGCGGAGATACGCAGTATTTT.

This clone is a singleton in its sample. The chain carries TRBV6-5 and TRBJ1-3; tentative D call: TRBD1 (5 bases). The CDR3 runs 16 residues. Trimming cost V 4 bases and J 0 bases, with 13 bases left between them. Germline assignment: CDR1 MNHEY and CDR2 SVGAGI. CDR3 in amino acids: CASSWAGPSSGNTIYF. In DNA form, the CDR3 reads TGTGCCAGCAGTTGGGCAGGGCCGAGCTCTGGAAACACCATATATTTT.

This clone was seen only once. This rearrangement joins TRBV14 to TRBJ2-5; no reliable D call. This CDR3 region has 13 residues. Germline lookup yields CDR1 SGHDN and CDR2 FVKESK. The V end was cut by 0 bases, the J end by 7 bases, with 9 bases between. CDR3 nucleotide sequence: TGTGCCAGCAGCCAAGACGGGCCGTTGACCCAGTACTTC. Translation gives CASSQDGPLTQYF.

The V gene is TRBV2, the J gene TRBJ1-5; 8 bases align to TRBD1. This CDR3 contains 15 residues. Per the germline V gene, CDR1 is SNHLY and CDR2 is FYNNEI. Losses at the gene ends were 0 bases for V and 6 bases for J; bases not matched to a gene: 4. CDR3 sequence (DNA): TGTGCCAGCAGTGAAGCCTGGACAGGGTCTCAGCCCCAGCATTTT. As protein: CASSEAWTGSQPQHF.

The chain combines TRBV4-1 with TRBJ2-7; D is undetermined. Germline loops: CDR1 MGHRA, CDR2 YSYEKL. The length of the CDR3 is 13 residues. V was clipped by 1 base and J by 2 bases, with 6 bases between them. The CDR3: CASSQVAAYEQYF. Here the CDR3 DNA reads TGCGCCAGCAGCCAAGTAGCAGCCTACGAGCAGTACTTC.

The rearrangement joins TRBV18 to TRBJ1-5, with D tentatively TRBD1 (5 bases). The germline V and J ends were trimmed by 2 bases and 1 base, with 15 bases remaining between them. Germline V lookup: CDR1 KGHSH, CDR2 LQKENI. The CDR3 contains 17 residues. CDR3 nucleotides: TGTGCCAGCTCACCAGGCGCAGGCCGGGGGAGCAATCAGCCCCAGCATTTT. This translates into CASSPGAGRGSNQPQHF.

V gene TRBV11-2 combines with J gene TRBJ2-6; D gene uncertain. There are 15 residues in the CDR3. Trimming removed 1 base from V and 4 bases from J, with 8 bases in between. Germline CDR1 SGHAT, CDR2 FQNNGV. This CDR3 is CASSLGQPGANVLTF. CDR3 sequence (DNA): TGTGCCAGCAGCTTAGGGCAGCCGGGGGCCAACGTCCTGACTTTC.